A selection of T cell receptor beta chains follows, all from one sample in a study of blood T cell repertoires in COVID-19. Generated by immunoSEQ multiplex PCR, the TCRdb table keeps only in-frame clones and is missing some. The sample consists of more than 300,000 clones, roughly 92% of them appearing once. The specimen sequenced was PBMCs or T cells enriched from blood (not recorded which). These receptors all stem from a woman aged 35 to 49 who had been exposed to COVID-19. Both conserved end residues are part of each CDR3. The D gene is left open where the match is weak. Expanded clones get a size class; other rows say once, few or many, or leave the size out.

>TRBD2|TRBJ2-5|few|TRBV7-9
TGTGCCAGCAGCCCCTCTAGCGGGGGGTGGGAGACCCAGTACTTC
CASSPSSGGWETQYF
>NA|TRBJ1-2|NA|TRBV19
TGTGCCAGTAGTGTGACAGGTGAAGGCTACACCTTC
CASSVTGEGYTF
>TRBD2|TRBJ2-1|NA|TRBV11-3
TGTGCCAGCAGCTTGGACGGAGCGGGGCACGAATACAATGAGCAGTTCTTC
CASSLDGAGHEYNEQFF
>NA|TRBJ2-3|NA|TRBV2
TGTGCCAGCACTGCAGATACGCAGTATTTT
CASTADTQYF
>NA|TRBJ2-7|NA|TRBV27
TGTGCCAGCAGTTTTACGTACAGCCTCAGCTCCTACGAGCAGTACTTC
CASSFTYSLSSYEQYF
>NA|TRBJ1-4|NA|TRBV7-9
TGTGCCAGCAGCTTTTTCCAGGCAACTAATGAAAAACTGTTTTTT
CASSFFQATNEKLFF
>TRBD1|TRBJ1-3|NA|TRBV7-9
TGTGCCAGCAGCTTAGGACAGGGGGCTGCTGGAAACACCATATATTTT
CASSLGQGAAGNTIYF
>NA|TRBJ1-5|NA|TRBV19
TGTGCCAGTAGTATAAAAACCGTCGGGACAAAATATAGCAATCAGCCCCAGCATTTT
CASSIKTVGTKYSNQPQHF
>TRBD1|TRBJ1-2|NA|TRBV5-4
TGTGCCAGCAGCCCCGGGACAGGGGACGGTGGCTATGGCTACACCTTC
CASSPGTGDGGYGYTF
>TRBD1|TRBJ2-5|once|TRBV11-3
TGTGCCAGCAGCCCAGGGGGATCACAAGAGACCCAGTACTTC
CASSPGGSQETQYF
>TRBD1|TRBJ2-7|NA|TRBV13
TGTGCCAGCAGCCAACTAGGACAGGGCCCAAGCTCCTACGAGCAGTACTTC
CASSQLGQGPSSYEQYF
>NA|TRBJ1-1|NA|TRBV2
TGTGCCAGCATGGGGGGGCGCTGGGGAGCTTTCTTT
CASMGGRWGAFF
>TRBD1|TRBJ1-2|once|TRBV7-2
TGTGCCAGCAGCGAAGGGACAGCAGCGGGTGGCTACACCTTC
CASSEGTAAGGYTF
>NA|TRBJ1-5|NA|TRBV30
TGTGCCTGGAGTGTACCCGGGGTTGGCAATCAGCCCCAGCATTTT
CAWSVPGVGNQPQHF
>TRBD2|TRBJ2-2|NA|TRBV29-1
TGCAGCTCCGGGCTAGCGGGCACCGGGGAGCTGTTTTTT
CSSGLAGTGELFF
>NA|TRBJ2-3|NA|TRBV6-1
TGTGCCAGCAGTGCCCCCCCTCGCGGCGGTCGAACCACTAGCACAGATACGCAGTATTTT
CASSAPPRGGRTTSTDTQYF
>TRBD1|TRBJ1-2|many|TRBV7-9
TGTGCCAGCAGCTTAGGGGACAGGAGATATGGCTACACCTTC
CASSLGDRRYGYTF
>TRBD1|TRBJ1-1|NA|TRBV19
TGTGCCAGTAGTACCGGACAGGGTGGCGTGAACACTGAAGCTTTCTTT
CASSTGQGGVNTEAFF
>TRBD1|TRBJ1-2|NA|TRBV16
TGTGCCAGCAGCGAAGGACAGGGCGACTATGGCTACACCTTC
CASSEGQGDYGYTF
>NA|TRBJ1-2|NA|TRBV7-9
TGTGCCAGCAGCCCTGCAGGATTTAACTATGGCTACACCTTC
CASSPAGFNYGYTF
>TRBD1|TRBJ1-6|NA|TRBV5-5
TGTGCCAGCAGCTTGTGGGACAGGGACAATTCACCCCTCCACTTT
CASSLWDRDNSPLHF
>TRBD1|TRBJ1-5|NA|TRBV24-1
TGTGCCACCAGTGAACCCGGACAGGGCGGGCATCAGCCCCAGCATTTT
CATSEPGQGGHQPQHF